This passage covers 8 T cell receptor beta chains from one sample sequenced in a study of T-cell reconstitution after alpha-beta-depleted transplantation in children. Unique molecular identifiers tagged the TCRbeta library. TCRdb itself ran the PCR reads through MiXCR, one entry per CDR3 protein. In the table there are around 670,000 distinct CDR3 sequences, approximately 14% of which are singletons. The specimen comprised PBMCs, sampled before TCRalphabeta/CD19-depleted stem cell transplant. The receptors here all came from a girl under 10 years old with congenital amegakaryocytic thrombocytopenia, due to receive a stem cell transplant.

This clonotype was counted at least ten times. The V gene is TRBV5-1, the J gene TRBJ2-3, with TRBD1 identical over 7 bases. CDR1 is SGHRS, CDR2 YFSETQ, per germline. This CDR3 has 16 residues. V lost 1 base and J lost 3; bases outside the gene matches: 8. In DNA, the CDR3 is TGCGCCAGCAGCTTGCAGGGGGACAGTTGGACAGATACGCAGTATTTT. Its protein product is CASSLQGDSWTDTQYF.

About this clonotype: The germline gene is not matched at one end of the junction; a read error may be the cause. This rearrangement joins TRBV20-1 to TRBJ2-1; 8 positions agree with TRBD2. CDR1 and CDR2 from the germline V gene are DFQATT and SNEGSKA (reference sequence). CDR3 size: 17 residues. CDR3 loop: CCARDPGGEFARDEQFF. The CDR3 nucleotides are TGCTGTGCTAGAGACCCGGGAGGGGAATTCGCTCGCGATGAGCAGTTCTTC.

Ten or more counts support this clonotype. The chain employs TRBV27 and TRBJ2-1, with 8 bases matching TRBD1. CDR1 is MNHEY and CDR2 is SMNVEV in the germline V gene (reference sequence). Trimming removed 7 bases from V and 2 bases from J; junction bases left unmatched: 7. The CDR3 covers 15 residues. In DNA form, the CDR3 reads TGTGCCAGCAATAGGGGGACAGGAGCCTACAATGAGCAGTTCTTC. Translating gives CASNRGTGAYNEQFF.

This clonotype showed up just a few times. The chain employs TRBV25-1 and TRBJ2-1, with 7 positions matching TRBD2. The CDR3 runs 19 residues. Germline V gives CDR1 MGHDK, CDR2 SYGVNS. With 1 base clipped from V and 4 bases from J, the junction kept 16 bases outside the gene matches. CDR3 in DNA: TGTGCCAGCAGTGAATTGGGTGGGCCGGGGACTACGGTGTACAATGAGCAGTTCTTC. Amino acids: CASSELGGPGTTVYNEQFF. Full variable domain (outside the CDR3, taken from reference TRBV25-1 and TRBJ2-1): EADIYQTPRYLVIGTGKKITLECSQTMGHDKMYWYQQDPGMELHLIHYSYGVNSTEKGDLSSESTVSRIRTEHFPLTLESARPSHTSQYLCASSELGGPGTTVYNEQFFGPGTRLTVL.

A remark on this clonotype: One base away lies a much larger clone, so this may be a sequencing read error. V and J are TRBV27 and TRBJ1-4; a weak D match, TRBD1 (5 bases). The CDR3 consists of 14 residues. Germline CDR1 reads MNHEY; CDR2 reads SMNVEV (reference sequence). CDR3 sequence: CASSPGLLGEKPFF. The CDR3 DNA reads as TGTGCCAGCAGTCCGGGTCTCCTGGGGGAAAAACCGTTTTTT.

V and J are TRBV20-1 and TRBJ1-1; TRBD1 aligns across 8 bases. The junction had 7 bases not matched to a gene; V was cut back by 6 bases and J by 7 bases. The CDR3 is 12 residues long. Germline values: CDR1 DFQATT, CDR2 SNEGSKA (reference sequence). The CDR3 reads CSAIQGGGEAFF. DNA for the CDR3: TGCAGTGCGATACAGGGGGGGGGTGAAGCTTTCTTT.

This clonotype was counted many times. The chain has TRBV20-1 and TRBJ2-1, with 8 bases fitting TRBD2. Germline V gene data show CDR1 as DFQATT and CDR2 as SNEGSKA (reference sequence). J gave up 5 bases and V 4 bases, and 13 bases lay outside the gene matches. The length of the CDR3 is 16 residues. This chain's CDR3 is CSAIGAWREENNEQFF. CDR3 in DNA: TGCAGTGCTATCGGGGCTTGGCGGGAGGAAAACAATGAGCAGTTCTTC.

This clonotype came up a few times. The genes are TRBV12-3 or TRBV12-4 and TRBJ2-7; 8 bases fit TRBD1. V was clipped by 3 bases and J by 6 bases; unmatched bases: 7. The CDR3 extends over 14 amino acids. The CDR3 protein is CASSLTGATLEQYF. The CDR3 region has the DNA TGTGCCAGCAGTTTGACAGGGGCCACCCTCGAGCAGTACTTC.